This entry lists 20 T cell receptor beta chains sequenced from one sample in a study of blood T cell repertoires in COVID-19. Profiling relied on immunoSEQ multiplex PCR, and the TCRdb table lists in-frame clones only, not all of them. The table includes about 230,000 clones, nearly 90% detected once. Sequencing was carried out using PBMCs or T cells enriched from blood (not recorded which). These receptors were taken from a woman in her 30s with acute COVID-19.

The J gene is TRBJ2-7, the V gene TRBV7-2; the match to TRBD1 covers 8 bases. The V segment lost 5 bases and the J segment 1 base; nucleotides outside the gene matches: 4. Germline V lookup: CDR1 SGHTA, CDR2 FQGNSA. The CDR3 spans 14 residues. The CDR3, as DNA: TGTGCCAGCAGCGCCCGGGACAGGTCCTACGAGCAGTACTTC. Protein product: CASSARDRSYEQYF.

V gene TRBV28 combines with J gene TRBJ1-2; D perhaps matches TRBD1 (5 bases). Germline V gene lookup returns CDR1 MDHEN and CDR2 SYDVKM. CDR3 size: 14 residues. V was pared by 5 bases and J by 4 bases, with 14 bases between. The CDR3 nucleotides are TGTGCCAGCAGTCCCCGGGGGGGAGGCTATGGCTACACCTTC. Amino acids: CASSPRGGGYGYTF.

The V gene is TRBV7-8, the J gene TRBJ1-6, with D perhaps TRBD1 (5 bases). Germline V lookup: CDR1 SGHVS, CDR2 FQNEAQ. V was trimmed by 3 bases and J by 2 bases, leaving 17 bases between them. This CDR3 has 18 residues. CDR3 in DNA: TGTGCCAGCAGCTTTCTGGGGCCAGGGAGGACCTATAATTCACCCCTCCACTTT. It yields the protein CASSFLGPGRTYNSPLHF.

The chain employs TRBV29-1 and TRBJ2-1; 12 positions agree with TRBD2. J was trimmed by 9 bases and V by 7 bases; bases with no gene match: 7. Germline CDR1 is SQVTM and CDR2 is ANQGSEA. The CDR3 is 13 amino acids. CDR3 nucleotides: TGCAGCGGACGACTAGCGGGGGCCGGTGAGCAGTTCTTC. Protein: CSGRLAGAGEQFF.

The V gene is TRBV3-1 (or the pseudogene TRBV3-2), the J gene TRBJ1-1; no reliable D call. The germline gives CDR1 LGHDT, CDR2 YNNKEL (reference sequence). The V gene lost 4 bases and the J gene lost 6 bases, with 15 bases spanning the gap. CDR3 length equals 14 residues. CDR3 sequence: CASSLRQAVPEAFF. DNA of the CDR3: TGTGCCAGCAGCCTAAGGCAGGCCGTCCCTGAAGCTTTCTTT.

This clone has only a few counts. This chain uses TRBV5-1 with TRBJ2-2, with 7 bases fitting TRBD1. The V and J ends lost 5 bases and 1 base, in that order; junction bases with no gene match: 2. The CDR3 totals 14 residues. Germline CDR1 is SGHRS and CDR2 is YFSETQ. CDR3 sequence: CASSGTVNTGELFF. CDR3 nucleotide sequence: TGCGCCAGCAGTGGGACAGTGAACACCGGGGAGCTGTTTTTT.

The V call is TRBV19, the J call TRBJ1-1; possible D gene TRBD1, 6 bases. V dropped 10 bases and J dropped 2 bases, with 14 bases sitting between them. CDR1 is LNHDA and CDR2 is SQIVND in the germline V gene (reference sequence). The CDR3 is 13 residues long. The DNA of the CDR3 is TGTGCCACTGGTGGGACACCTAACACTGAAGCTTTCTTT. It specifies CATGGTPNTEAFF. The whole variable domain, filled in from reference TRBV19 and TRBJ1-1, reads DGGITQSPKYLFRKEGQNVTLSCEQNLNHDAMYWYRQDPGQGLRLIYYSQIVNDFQKGDIAEGYSVSREKKESFPLTVTSAQKNPTAFYLCATGGTPNTEAFFGQGTRLTVV.

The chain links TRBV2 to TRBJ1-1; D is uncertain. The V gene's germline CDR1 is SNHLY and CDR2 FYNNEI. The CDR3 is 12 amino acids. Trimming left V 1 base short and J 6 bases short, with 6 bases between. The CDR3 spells CASSEGTPEAFF. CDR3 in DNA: TGTGCCAGCAGTGAAGGGACTCCTGAAGCTTTCTTT.

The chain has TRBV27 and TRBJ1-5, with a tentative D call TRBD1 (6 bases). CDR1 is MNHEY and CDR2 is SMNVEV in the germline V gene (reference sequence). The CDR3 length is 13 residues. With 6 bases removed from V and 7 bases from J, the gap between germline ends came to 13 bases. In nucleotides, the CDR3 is TGTGCCAGCAGGCAGGGGTTCTTCCAGCCCCAGCATTTT. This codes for CASRQGFFQPQHF.

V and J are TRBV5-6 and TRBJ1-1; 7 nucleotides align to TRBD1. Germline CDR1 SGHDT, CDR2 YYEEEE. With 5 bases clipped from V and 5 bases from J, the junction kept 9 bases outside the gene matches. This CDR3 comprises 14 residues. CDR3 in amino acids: CASRLAGGRTEAFF. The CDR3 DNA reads TGTGCCAGCAGGCTAGCAGGGGGAAGGACTGAAGCTTTCTTT.

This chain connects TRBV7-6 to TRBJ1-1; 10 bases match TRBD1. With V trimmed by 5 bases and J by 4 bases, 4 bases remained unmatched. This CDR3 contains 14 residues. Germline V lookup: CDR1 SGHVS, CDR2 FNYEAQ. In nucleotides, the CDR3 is TGTGCCAGCAGCGCGGGACAGGGGACCACTGAAGCTTTCTTT. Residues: CASSAGQGTTEAFF.

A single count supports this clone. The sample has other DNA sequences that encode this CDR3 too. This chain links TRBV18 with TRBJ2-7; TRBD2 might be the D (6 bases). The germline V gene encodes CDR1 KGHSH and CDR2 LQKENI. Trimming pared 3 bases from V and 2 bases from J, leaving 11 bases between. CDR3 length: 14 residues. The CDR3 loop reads CASSPSGGAYEQYF. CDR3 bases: TGTGCCAGCTCACCCTCCGGGGGAGCCTACGAGCAGTACTTC.

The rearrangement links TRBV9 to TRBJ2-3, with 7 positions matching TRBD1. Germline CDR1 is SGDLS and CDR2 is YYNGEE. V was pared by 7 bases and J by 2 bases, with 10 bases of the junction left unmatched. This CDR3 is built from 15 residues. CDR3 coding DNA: TGTGCCAGCGTCCGGGACAGCAAGTTCACAGATACGCAGTATTTT. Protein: CASVRDSKFTDTQYF.

CDR3 loop: CASSQEDNEQFF. Written as DNA, the CDR3 is TGTGCCAGCAGCCAGGAGGACAATGAGCAGTTCTTC. This rearrangement joins TRBV2 to TRBJ2-1; D might be TRBD2 (5 bases). Trimming took 6 bases from V and 5 from J, leaving 8 bases between them. CDR3 length: 12 amino acids. Germline V gives CDR1 SNHLY, CDR2 FYNNEI.

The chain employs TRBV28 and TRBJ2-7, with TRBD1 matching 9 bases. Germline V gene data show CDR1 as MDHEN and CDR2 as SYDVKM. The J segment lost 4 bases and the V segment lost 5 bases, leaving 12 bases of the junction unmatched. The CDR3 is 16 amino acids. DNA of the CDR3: TGTGCCAGCAGTACCTCCGGGACAGGGTACGAATACGAGCAGTACTTC. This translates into CASSTSGTGYEYEQYF.

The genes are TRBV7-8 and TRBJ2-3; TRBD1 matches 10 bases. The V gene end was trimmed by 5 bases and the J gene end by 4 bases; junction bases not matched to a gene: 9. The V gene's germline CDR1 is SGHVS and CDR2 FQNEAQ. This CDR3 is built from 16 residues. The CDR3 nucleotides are TGTGCCAGCAGCGCCCGGACAGGGGGATTAGCAGATACGCAGTATTTT. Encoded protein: CASSARTGGLADTQYF.

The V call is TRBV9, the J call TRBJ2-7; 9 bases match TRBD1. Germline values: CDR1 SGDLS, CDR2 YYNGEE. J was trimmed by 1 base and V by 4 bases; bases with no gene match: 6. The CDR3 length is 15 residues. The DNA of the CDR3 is TGTGCCAGCAGCCCCGGGGACAGGGTTTCCTACGAGCAGTACTTC. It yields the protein CASSPGDRVSYEQYF.

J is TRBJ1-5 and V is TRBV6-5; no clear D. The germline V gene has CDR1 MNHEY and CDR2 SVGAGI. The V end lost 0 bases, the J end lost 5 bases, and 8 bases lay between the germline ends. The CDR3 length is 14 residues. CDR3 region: CASSYSRSHQPQHF. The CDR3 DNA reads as TGTGCCAGCAGTTACTCTCGAAGCCATCAGCCCCAGCATTTT.

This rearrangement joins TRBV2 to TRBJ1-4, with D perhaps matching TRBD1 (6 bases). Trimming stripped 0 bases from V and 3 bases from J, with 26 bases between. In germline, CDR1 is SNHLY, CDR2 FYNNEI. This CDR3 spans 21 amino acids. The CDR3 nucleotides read TGTGCCAGCAGTGAAGCGTCCGCTCGACTTTTTACAGGGTCGCCTAATGAAAAACTGTTTTTT. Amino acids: CASSEASARLFTGSPNEKLFF.

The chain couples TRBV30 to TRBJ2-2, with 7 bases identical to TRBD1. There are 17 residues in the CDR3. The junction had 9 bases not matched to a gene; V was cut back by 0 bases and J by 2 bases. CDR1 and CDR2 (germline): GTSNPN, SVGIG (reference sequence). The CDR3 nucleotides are TGTGCCTGGAGTGTTAAACGAAGACAGGGTAACACCGGGGAGCTGTTTTTT. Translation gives CAWSVKRRQGNTGELFF.